The clone carrying this T cell receptor (beta chain) came up a few times. Its antigen remains unknown. CDR3 size: 15 residues. The germline V and J ends were trimmed by 1 base and 2 bases, with 13 bases remaining between them. Unexposed donor CD4+ T cells date from 2011-2018, before the COVID-19 pandemic. CD4+ T cells were isolated from the cells after 10 days of culture. The sample comes from a study of CD4 T cells in relation to SARS-CoV-2 and coronaviruses. The data were produced by immunoSEQ multiplex PCR, yet TCRdb's version contains in-frame clones alone and is incomplete. The data hold around 31,000 clones, with 72% observed a single time.

Input material: CD4+ T cells from PBMCs, cultured in vitro. This TCR was recovered from a human donor in good health. The chain has TRBV5-3 and TRBJ2-7, with D maybe TRBD1 (5 bases). TRBV5-3 is reported as an ORF; its role is uncertain. The CDR3, as DNA: TGTGCCAGAAGCTTGAGGCACAGGAAACCCTACGAGCAGTACTTC. This gives the protein CARSLRHRKPYEQYF.